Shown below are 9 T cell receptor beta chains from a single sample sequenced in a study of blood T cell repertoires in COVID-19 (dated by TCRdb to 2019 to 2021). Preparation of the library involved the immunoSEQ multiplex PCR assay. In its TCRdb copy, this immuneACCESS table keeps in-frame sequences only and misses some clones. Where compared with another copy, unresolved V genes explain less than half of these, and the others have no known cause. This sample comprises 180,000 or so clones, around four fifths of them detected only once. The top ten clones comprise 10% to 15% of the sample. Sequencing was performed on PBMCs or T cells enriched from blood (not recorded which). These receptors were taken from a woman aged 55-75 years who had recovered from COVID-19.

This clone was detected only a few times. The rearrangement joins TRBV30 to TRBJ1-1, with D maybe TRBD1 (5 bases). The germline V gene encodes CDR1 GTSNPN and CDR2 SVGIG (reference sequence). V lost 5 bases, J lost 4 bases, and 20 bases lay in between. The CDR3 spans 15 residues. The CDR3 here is CAWWGGSHGGTEAFF. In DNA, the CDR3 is TGTGCCTGGTGGGGGGGTTCCCACGGGGGCACTGAAGCTTTCTTT.

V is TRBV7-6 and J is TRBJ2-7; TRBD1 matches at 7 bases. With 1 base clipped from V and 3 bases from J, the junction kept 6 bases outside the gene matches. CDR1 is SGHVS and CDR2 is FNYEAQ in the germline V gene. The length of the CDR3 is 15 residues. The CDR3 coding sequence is TGTGCCAGCAGCTTAGAAGGTCCAGGGGGCTACGAGCAGTACTTC. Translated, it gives CASSLEGPGGYEQYF.

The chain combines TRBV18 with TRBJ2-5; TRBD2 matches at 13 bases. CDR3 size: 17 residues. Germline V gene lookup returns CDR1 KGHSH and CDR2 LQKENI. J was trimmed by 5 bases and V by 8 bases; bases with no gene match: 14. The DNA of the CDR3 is TGTGCCAGCCTACTGGGACTAGCGGGGACCCATCGGGAGACCCAGTACTTC. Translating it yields CASLLGLAGTHRETQYF.

DNA of the CDR3: TGTGCCAGCAGCCGGGAGGGGGGAGGAGGTCAGCCCCAGCATTTT. Encoded protein: CASSREGGGGQPQHF. The rearrangement joins TRBV4-2 to TRBJ1-5; the D gene is possibly TRBD1 (6 bases). Trimming took off 4 bases at V and 6 bases at J, with 16 bases between the two ends. In germline, CDR1 is LGHNA, CDR2 YNFKEQ. CDR3 length: 15 amino acids.

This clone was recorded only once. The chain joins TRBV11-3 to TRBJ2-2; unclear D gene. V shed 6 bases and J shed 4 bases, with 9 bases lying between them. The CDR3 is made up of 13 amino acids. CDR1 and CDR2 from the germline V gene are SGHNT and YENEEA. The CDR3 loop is CASSPITTGELFF. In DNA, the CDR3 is TGTGCCAGCAGTCCTATTACCACCGGGGAGCTGTTTTTT. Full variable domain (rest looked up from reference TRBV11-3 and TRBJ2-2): EAGVVQSPRYKIIEKKQPVAFWCNPISGHNTLYWYLQNLGQGPELLIRYENEEAVDDSQLPKDRFSAERLKGVDSTLKIQPAELGDSAVYLCASSPITTGELFFGEGSRLTVL.

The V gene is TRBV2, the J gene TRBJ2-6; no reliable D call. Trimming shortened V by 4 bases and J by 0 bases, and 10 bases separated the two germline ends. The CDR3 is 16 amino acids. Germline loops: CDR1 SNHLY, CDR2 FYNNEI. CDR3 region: CASSGVRSSGANVLTF. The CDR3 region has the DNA TGTGCCAGCAGTGGGGTCCGGAGCTCTGGGGCCAACGTCCTGACTTTC.

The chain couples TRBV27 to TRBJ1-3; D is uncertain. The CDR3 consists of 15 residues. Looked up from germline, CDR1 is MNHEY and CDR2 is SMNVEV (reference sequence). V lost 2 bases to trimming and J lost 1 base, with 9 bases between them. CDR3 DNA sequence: TGTGCCAGCAGTTTACGGCGGGATTCTGGAAACACCATATATTTT. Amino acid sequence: CASSLRRDSGNTIYF.

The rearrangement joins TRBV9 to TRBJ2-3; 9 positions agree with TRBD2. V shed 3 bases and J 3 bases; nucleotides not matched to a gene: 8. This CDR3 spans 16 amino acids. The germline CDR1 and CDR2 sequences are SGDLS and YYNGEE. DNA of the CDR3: TGTGCCAGCAGCGCTACCGGGACTAGCCCAACAGATACGCAGTATTTT. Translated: CASSATGTSPTDTQYF. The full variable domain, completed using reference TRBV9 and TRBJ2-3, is DSGVTQTPKHLITATGQRVTLRCSPRSGDLSVYWYQQSLDQGLQFLIQYYNGEERAKGNILERFSAQQFPDLHSELNLSSLELGDSALYFCASSATGTSPTDTQYFGPGTRLTVL.

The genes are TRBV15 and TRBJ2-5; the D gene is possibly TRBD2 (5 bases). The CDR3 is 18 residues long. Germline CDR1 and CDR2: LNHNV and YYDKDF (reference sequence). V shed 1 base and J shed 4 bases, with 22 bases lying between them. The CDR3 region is CATSRVTSSLFVLETQYF. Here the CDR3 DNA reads TGTGCCACCAGCAGAGTAACTAGTTCCCTCTTCGTGTTAGAGACCCAGTACTTC.